The 14 T cell receptor beta chains given below trace back to one sample, sequenced in a study of blood T cell repertoires in COVID-19. Sequenced by immunoSEQ multiplex PCR; TCRdb stores in-frame clones only, minus some. Here the sample spans roughly 170,000 clones, 70% to 90% being singletons. Sequenced material: peripheral blood. Receptor source: a man aged 40-55 years who had recovered from COVID-19.

V usage is TRBV6-6 and J usage is TRBJ2-7; TRBD2 aligns across 7 bases. The V gene's germline CDR1 is MNHNY and CDR2 SVGAGI (reference sequence). The CDR3 runs to 15 residues. Losses at the gene ends were 6 bases for V and 4 bases for J; bases not matched to a gene: 12. CDR3: CASSRTGRGWYEQYF. CDR3 nucleotide sequence: TGTGCCAGCAGCCGAACGGGGCGGGGGTGGTACGAGCAGTACTTC.

The chain carries TRBV11-3 and TRBJ1-1; 9 bases are shared with TRBD1. From germline, CDR1 is SGHNT and CDR2 YENEEA. Trimming cost V 1 base and J 10 bases; bases outside gene matches: 1. This CDR3 contains 12 residues. The CDR3 spells CASSLGTGVAFF. The DNA for the CDR3 is TGTGCCAGCAGCTTAGGGACAGGGGTAGCTTTCTTT.

V usage is TRBV10-3 and J usage is TRBJ2-2, with TRBD2 matching 9 bases. Per the germline V gene, CDR1 is ENHRY and CDR2 is SYGVKD. This CDR3 comprises 15 residues. Trimming removed 6 bases from V and 7 bases from J; junction bases left unmatched: 9. As DNA, the CDR3 is TGTGCCATCAGGCGCGGGGGGGCCTCAAGCGGGGAGCTGTTTTTT. Encoded protein: CAIRRGGASSGELFF.

The sample holds one count of this clone. The V and J genes are TRBV18 and TRBJ1-1; tentatively, D is TRBD1 (5 bases). Germline V gene data show CDR1 as KGHSH and CDR2 as LQKENI. This CDR3 spans 14 amino acids. V shed 4 bases and J shed 1 base, with 10 bases lying between them. In DNA, the CDR3 is TGTGCCAGCTCACTAGGGGTGTCGAACACTGAAGCTTTCTTT. This codes for CASSLGVSNTEAFF.

The chain joins TRBV6-6 to TRBJ2-7, with TRBD1 identical over 9 bases. The V and J ends lost 6 bases and 5 bases, in that order; junction bases with no gene match: 8. The CDR3 has 14 amino acids. The germline CDR1 and CDR2 sequences are MNHNY and SVGAGI (reference sequence). CDR3 loop: CASRKTGGEDEQYF. CDR3 DNA: TGTGCCAGCAGGAAGACAGGGGGGGAGGACGAGCAGTACTTC.

This chain connects TRBV3-1 (or the pseudogene TRBV3-2) to TRBJ2-5; 14 bases line up with TRBD2. CDR1 and CDR2 (germline): LGHDT, YNNKEL (reference sequence). This CDR3 is 18 amino acids long. With 4 bases clipped from V and 4 bases from J, the junction kept 11 bases outside the gene matches. The CDR3 spells CASSPGPGLAGEGETQYF. The CDR3 coding sequence is TGTGCCAGCAGCCCCGGGCCGGGACTAGCGGGAGAGGGAGAGACCCAGTACTTC.

This chain joins TRBV7-6 and TRBJ2-2, with D possibly matching TRBD1 (6 bases). V shed 1 base and J shed 6 bases, with 18 bases lying between them. The CDR3 totals 17 residues. The V gene's germline CDR1 is SGHVS and CDR2 FNYEAQ. The CDR3 coding sequence is TGTGCCAGCAGCTTAGGGTCAGGGGCCCCGGTCTCCGGGGAGCTGTTTTTT. Its translation: CASSLGSGAPVSGELFF.

The chain recombines TRBV3-1 (or the pseudogene TRBV3-2) with TRBJ1-6, with D tentatively TRBD1 (6 bases). Per germline, CDR1 LGHDT and CDR2 YNNKEL (reference sequence). This CDR3 has 14 amino acids. The V gene lost 4 bases and the J gene lost 8 bases, with 12 bases spanning the gap. The CDR3 DNA is TGTGCCAGCAGCCTAAAGGGGGGGGATTCACCCCTCCACTTT. Encoded protein: CASSLKGGDSPLHF.

This clone was seen a handful of times. The CDR3 loop reads CASSLDSYNEQFF. The CDR3 region has the DNA TGTGCCAGCAGCTTAGACAGTTACAATGAGCAGTTCTTC. The chain carries TRBV7-8 and TRBJ2-1; D not certain. Germline lookup yields CDR1 SGHVS and CDR2 FQNEAQ. V lost 1 base to trimming and J lost 4 bases, with 5 bases between them. This CDR3 comprises 13 residues.

CDR3 in amino acids: CASSQDTSFYRNSPLHF. The CDR3 DNA is TGTGCCAGCAGCCAAGACACATCTTTTTACAGGAATTCACCCCTCCACTTT. V is TRBV3-1 (or the pseudogene TRBV3-2) and J is TRBJ1-6; maybe TRBD1 (5 bases). Germline CDR1 LGHDT, CDR2 YNNKEL (reference sequence). Trimming cost V 0 bases and J 7 bases, with 16 bases left between them. The CDR3 loop spans 17 amino acids.

This CDR3 reads CASSQAVGGYTF. Here the CDR3 DNA reads TGTGCCAGCAGCCAGGCCGTCGGGGGCTACACCTTC. The chain has TRBV3-1 (or the pseudogene TRBV3-2) and TRBJ1-2; D remains unclear. Trimming removed 3 bases at V and 8 bases at J, with 10 bases between. Germline-derived CDR1 and CDR2 are LGHDT and YNNKEL (reference sequence). CDR3 length: 12 amino acids.

This clone was seen just once. This chain uses TRBV16 with TRBJ2-3; 8 nucleotides agree with TRBD2. After removal of 4 bases from V and 2 bases from J, the junction contained 8 bases not matched to a gene. Germline V gives CDR1 KGHSY, CDR2 FQNENV. The CDR3 has 16 amino acids. The CDR3 loop reads CASSLGAGGDTDTQYF. CDR3 in DNA: TGTGCCAGCAGCCTCGGGGCGGGAGGTGACACAGATACGCAGTATTTT. The full variable domain, with the rest looked up from reference TRBV16 and TRBJ2-3, is GEEVAQTPKHLVRGEGQKAKLYCAPIKGHSYVFWYQQVLKNEFKFLISFQNENVFDETGMPKERFSAKCLPNSPCSLEIQATKLEDSAVYFCASSLGAGGDTDTQYFGPGTRLTVL.

The chain carries TRBV6-1 and TRBJ1-2; the D gene is possibly TRBD1 (6 bases). V was trimmed by 0 bases and J by 6 bases, leaving 11 bases between them. The germline V gene encodes CDR1 MNHNS and CDR2 SASEGT. The CDR3 spans 14 residues. DNA for the CDR3: TGTGCCAGCAGTGAAGCGGCAGGGGCAGATGGCTACACCTTC. This translates into CASSEAAGADGYTF.

There are a few counts of this clone. This chain uses TRBV9 with TRBJ2-2; tentatively, D is TRBD2 (6 bases). Per the germline V gene, CDR1 is SGDLS and CDR2 is YYNGEE. The CDR3 is 16 amino acids. The V end was cut by 2 bases, the J end by 0 bases, with 11 bases between. In DNA, the CDR3 is TGTGCCAGCAGCGTGCCTCCGGGGGCGAACACCGGGGAGCTGTTTTTT. It codes for CASSVPPGANTGELFF.